A single sample gave rise to the 28 T cell receptor beta chains below, sequenced in a study of cytomegalovirus exposure and HLA in healthy donors. This PCR relied on a set of 60 Vbeta primers and 13 Jbeta primers. Some clones are missing from TCRdb's copy, which holds only in-frame ones; the method was immunoSEQ multiplex PCR. The profile shows over 95,000 clones, roughly four fifths of them singletons. The sample comprised PBMCs. These receptors were taken from a woman aged 18-29 years in good health and CMV-seronegative.

The chain carries TRBV10-3 and TRBJ2-1; 10 bases map to TRBD2. The V gene end was trimmed by 11 bases and the J gene end by 5 bases; junction bases not matched to a gene: 6. Per germline, CDR1 ENHRY and CDR2 SYGVKD. The CDR3 has 13 residues. In nucleotides, the CDR3 is TGTGCCTGCGGACTAGCGGTAGACAATGAGCAGTTCTTC. Encoded protein: CACGLAVDNEQFF.

The rearrangement links TRBV2 to TRBJ1-3; 9 nucleotides line up with TRBD1. CDR3 length: 18 residues. With V trimmed by 3 bases and J by 4 bases, 13 bases remained unmatched. Germline CDR1 is SNHLY and CDR2 is FYNNEI. The CDR3 loop is CASSDWNRGRGGGNTIYF. The CDR3 coding sequence is TGTGCCAGCAGTGATTGGAACAGGGGGCGAGGGGGGGGAAACACCATATATTTT.

This clone is medium-sized. Different DNA sequences within this sample yield the same CDR3. This chain links TRBV28 with TRBJ1-1; D is uncertain. Trimming removed 3 bases from V and 2 bases from J, with 13 bases in between. CDR1 is MDHEN, CDR2 SYDVKM, per germline. This CDR3 has 15 residues. The CDR3 nucleotides read TGTGCCAGCAGTTTTTTCAGCAGAGGAAACACTGAAGCTTTCTTT. Protein sequence: CASSFFSRGNTEAFF.

The chain is built from TRBV7-2 and TRBJ2-1; 9 nucleotides line up with TRBD2. This CDR3 has 16 amino acids. Germline V CDR1 and CDR2: SGHTA, FQGNSA. V trimming: 4 bases; J trimming: 3 bases; junction bases outside the gene matches: 7. CDR3 residues: CASSYGAGGFYNEQFF. Written as DNA, the CDR3 is TGTGCCAGCAGCTACGGAGCGGGAGGCTTCTACAATGAGCAGTTCTTC.

The chain combines TRBV9 with TRBJ1-2, with 10 positions matching TRBD1. The CDR3 spans 15 residues. Germline assignment: CDR1 SGDLS and CDR2 YYNGEE. V dropped 0 bases and J dropped 4; count of bases not matched to a gene: 3. As DNA, the CDR3 is TGTGCCAGCAGCGTAGTTGGGACAGGGGCCTATGGCTACACCTTC. Its protein is CASSVVGTGAYGYTF.

The chain couples TRBV10-2 to TRBJ1-1; no clear D. Germline-derived CDR1 and CDR2 are WSHSY and SAAADI. The CDR3 is 13 residues long. V lost 1 base, J lost 7 bases, and 10 bases lay in between. CDR3 loop: CASSELAFSEAFF. The CDR3, as DNA: TGCGCCAGCAGTGAGTTGGCCTTCAGTGAAGCTTTCTTT.

This clone appeared a single time. The chain uses TRBV10-3 and TRBJ1-1; 7 bases align to TRBD1. The V segment lost 6 bases and the J segment 5 bases; nucleotides outside the gene matches: 15. The germline CDR1 and CDR2 sequences are ENHRY and SYGVKD. This CDR3 region has 16 residues. This CDR3 is CAISPGQAQGWTEAFF. The CDR3 DNA follows: TGTGCCATCAGCCCCGGACAGGCCCAAGGGTGGACTGAAGCTTTCTTT.

The CDR3 DNA sequence: TGTGCCAGCAGCTTGAGCGGTAATTCACCCCTCCACTTT. Protein sequence: CASSLSGNSPLHF. The chain joins TRBV7-2 to TRBJ1-6; D gene uncertain. Germline V gene data show CDR1 as SGHTA and CDR2 as FQGNSA. The CDR3 runs to 13 residues. The V gene lost 3 bases and the J gene lost 6 bases, with 6 bases spanning the gap.

The chain couples TRBV19 to TRBJ1-5, with D hard to call. Between the trimmed V and J ends, which lost 3 bases and 5 bases, there was a span of 14 bases. CDR1 and CDR2 (germline): LNHDA, SQIVND (reference sequence). CDR3 length: 15 residues. The CDR3 nucleotides read TGTGCCAGTAGTATTGGAGGCGGGCGGTATCAGCCCCAGCATTTT. Amino acids: CASSIGGGRYQPQHF.

In regard to this clone: One junction end does not reproduce the germline sequence, and a read error may be involved. The chain employs TRBV6-1 and TRBJ1-5; possible D gene TRBD1, 5 bases. CDR1 is MNHNS and CDR2 is SASEGT in the germline V gene. The CDR3 consists of 15 residues. In nucleotides, the CDR3 is TGTGCCAGCGTCTCGGGACGGACTAGCAGTCAGCCCCAGCATTTT. The encoded protein is CASVSGRTSSQPQHF.

The chain employs TRBV7-9 and TRBJ1-4; D is ambiguous. V dropped 5 bases and J dropped 8 bases, with 12 bases sitting between them. Germline loops: CDR1 SEHNR, CDR2 FQNEAQ (reference sequence). There are 13 residues in the CDR3. The CDR3 DNA reads TGTGCCAGCAGCCTCGGGAGGGTCGAAAAACTGTTTTTT. This translates into CASSLGRVEKLFF.

V usage is TRBV7-9 and J usage is TRBJ1-2; 7 nucleotides line up with TRBD1. Germline V gene data show CDR1 as SEHNR and CDR2 as FQNEAQ (reference sequence). This CDR3 is 15 amino acids long. The V and J ends lost 8 bases and 2 bases, in that order; junction bases with no gene match: 11. The CDR3 nucleotides are TGTGCCAGCGGACCAACAGGGGAATGGAACTATGGCTACACCTTC. Translating gives CASGPTGEWNYGYTF. The full variable domain, its missing parts supplied by reference TRBV7-9 and TRBJ1-2, is DTGVSQNPRHKITKRGQNVTFRCDPISEHNRLYWYRQTLGQGPEFLTYFQNEAQLEKSRLLSDRFSAERPKGSFSTLEIQRTEQGDSAMYLCASGPTGEWNYGYTFGSGTRLTVV.

This sequence joins TRBV7-6 and TRBJ1-4, with a weak D call TRBD1 (6 bases). This CDR3 has 15 amino acids. CDR1 and CDR2 from the germline V gene are SGHVS and FNYEAQ. V dropped 4 bases and J dropped 6 bases, with 15 bases sitting between them. CDR3: CASSSFTGLDEKLFF. In nucleotides, the CDR3 is TGTGCCAGCAGCTCCTTTACAGGGCTGGATGAAAAACTGTTTTTT.

This clone appeared a few times. V usage is TRBV5-6 and J usage is TRBJ2-2; tentative D call: TRBD2 (6 bases). The CDR3 runs 15 residues. CDR1 is SGHDT and CDR2 is YYEEEE in the germline V gene. V dropped 2 bases and J dropped 5 bases, with 13 bases sitting between them. The CDR3 sequence is CASSFSGVRTGELFF. The CDR3 DNA reads TGTGCCAGCAGCTTCTCGGGGGTAAGGACCGGGGAGCTGTTTTTT. The full variable domain, its missing parts supplied by reference TRBV5-6 and TRBJ2-2, is DAGVTQSPTHLIKTRGQQVTLRCSPKSGHDTVSWYQQALGQGPQFIFQYYEEEERQRGNFPDRFSGHQFPNYSSELNVNALLLGDSALYLCASSFSGVRTGELFFGEGSRLTVL.

V usage is TRBV15 and J usage is TRBJ2-4; 11 bases map to TRBD1. This CDR3 contains 14 residues. The germline V gene has CDR1 LNHNV and CDR2 YYDKDF (reference sequence). V shed 8 bases and J 7 bases; nucleotides not matched to a gene: 7. CDR3 coding DNA: TGTGCCACCTCATTCGGGACAGGGGGGAACATTCAGTACTTC. It yields the protein CATSFGTGGNIQYF.

The V gene is TRBV5-1, the J gene TRBJ2-5, with D perhaps TRBD1 (6 bases). This CDR3 comprises 15 residues. The germline gives CDR1 SGHRS, CDR2 YFSETQ. Trimming left V 4 bases short and J 5 bases short, with 18 bases between. This CDR3 is CASSLWTSQGETQYF. Here the CDR3 DNA reads TGCGCCAGCAGCCTCTGGACCAGCCAGGGGGAGACCCAGTACTTC.

This clone was counted a single time. The rearrangement joins TRBV29-1 to TRBJ1-2; D is unresolved. The V gene lost 7 bases and the J gene lost 4 bases, with 10 bases spanning the gap. Germline loops: CDR1 SQVTM, CDR2 ANQGSEA. This CDR3 region has 11 residues. The CDR3 DNA reads TGCAGCGCCTGGACTTCCTATGGCTACACCTTC. It codes for CSAWTSYGYTF.

On this clone itself: The sample carries other DNA sequences with the same CDR3. V usage is TRBV6-1 and J usage is TRBJ2-7, with D unclear. The germline CDR1 and CDR2 sequences are MNHNS and SASEGT. V was clipped by 3 bases and J by 6 bases, with 15 bases between them. The CDR3 contains 14 residues. The CDR3 here is CASSEDNSRREQYV. In DNA, the CDR3 is TGTGCCAGCAGTGAGGATAACAGTAGGCGCGAGCAGTACGTC.

This chain joins TRBV11-2 and TRBJ2-3; no reliable D call. V shed 1 base and J shed 3 bases, with 14 bases lying between them. Germline CDR1 is SGHAT and CDR2 is FQNNGV. The CDR3 has 16 amino acids. The CDR3 bases are TGTGCCAGCAGCTTAGGCCAGGCGCGACCTACAGATACGCAGTATTTT. This sequence encodes CASSLGQARPTDTQYF.

As regards this clone: Other DNA variants within this sample encode the same CDR3. The CDR3 nucleotides are TGCGCCAGCAGCCCCCGGGGAGCAGGGGAGCTGTTTTTT. Protein sequence: CASSPRGAGELFF. This sequence joins TRBV5-1 and TRBJ2-2; D may be TRBD2 (5 bases). Per germline, CDR1 SGHRS and CDR2 YFSETQ. CDR3 length: 13 residues. V was cut by 4 bases and J by 8 bases, with 12 bases left in between. Using reference TRBV5-1 and TRBJ2-2 for the parts outside the CDR3, the full variable domain is KAGVTQTPRYLIKTRGQQVTLSCSPISGHRSVSWYQQTPGQGLQFLFEYFSETQRNKGNFPGRFSGRQFSNSRSEMNVSTLELGDSALYLCASSPRGAGELFFGEGSRLTVL.

The V call is TRBV27, the J call TRBJ2-1; tentatively, D is TRBD2 (5 bases). V gave up 4 bases and J gave up 7 bases, with 20 bases separating them. The CDR3 contains 16 residues. Germline assignment: CDR1 MNHEY and CDR2 SMNVEV (reference sequence). The CDR3 region is CASSSNTVGVKNEQFF. CDR3 nucleotides: TGTGCCAGCAGTTCAAATACGGTGGGAGTAAAGAATGAGCAGTTCTTC.

The chain carries TRBV27 and TRBJ1-2; weak D call: TRBD1 (5 bases). The V gene lost 5 bases and the J gene lost 4 bases, with 14 bases spanning the gap. Germline CDR1 MNHEY, CDR2 SMNVEV (reference sequence). There are 14 residues in the CDR3. The CDR3 bases are TGTGCCAGCAGTCCCCGGGGGTCCGCCTATGGCTACACCTTC. The encoded protein is CASSPRGSAYGYTF.

CDR3 sequence: CASSLGGSYNEQFF. The CDR3 region has the DNA TGTGCCAGCAGTTTAGGCGGGAGCTACAATGAGCAGTTCTTC. V is TRBV27 and J is TRBJ2-1; 7 bases are a match to TRBD2. CDR1 and CDR2 (germline): MNHEY, SMNVEV (reference sequence). The CDR3 length is 14 residues. Trimming took 2 bases from V and 3 from J; bases not matched to a gene: 1.

V usage is TRBV19 and J usage is TRBJ1-5, with TRBD1 identical over 8 bases. The J segment lost 5 bases and the V segment lost 6 bases, leaving 3 bases of the junction unmatched. Germline CDR1 reads LNHDA; CDR2 reads SQIVND (reference sequence). This CDR3 region has 13 residues. CDR3 coding DNA: TGTGCCAGTAGCGGACAGGGCTATCAGCCCCAGCATTTT. Protein sequence: CASSGQGYQPQHF.

The V gene is TRBV2, the J gene TRBJ2-4, with 10 positions matching TRBD1. This CDR3 is 14 amino acids long. V trimming: 6 bases; J trimming: 6 bases; junction bases outside the gene matches: 5. Looked up from germline, CDR1 is SNHLY and CDR2 is FYNNEI. CDR3 residues: CASSQGQGRNIQYF. The CDR3 region has the DNA TGTGCCAGCAGCCAGGGACAGGGGAGAAACATTCAGTACTTC.

A few counts support this clone. The chain links TRBV4-1 to TRBJ2-5; TRBD2 aligns across 10 bases. V dropped 0 bases and J dropped 5; count of bases not matched to a gene: 12. CDR1 and CDR2 (germline): MGHRA, YSYEKL. The CDR3 length is 18 residues. The CDR3 reads CASSQERASGGPRETQYF. The CDR3 coding sequence is TGCGCCAGCAGCCAAGAAAGGGCTAGCGGGGGCCCCAGGGAGACCCAGTACTTC.

The rearrangement joins TRBV11-3 to TRBJ1-2, with 7 bases lining up with TRBD1. J was trimmed by 7 bases and V by 5 bases; bases with no gene match: 4. The CDR3 is made up of 12 amino acids. From germline, CDR1 is SGHNT and CDR2 YENEEA. The CDR3 coding sequence is TGTGCCAGCAGCGACAGGGATTTTGGCTACACCTTC. Protein sequence: CASSDRDFGYTF.

The chain uses TRBV5-1 and TRBJ2-7; 7 bases line up with TRBD1. CDR1 is SGHRS and CDR2 is YFSETQ in the germline V gene. V lost 4 bases, J lost 5 bases, and 6 bases stayed unmatched. The CDR3 is 13 residues long. The CDR3 reads CASSRSTGDEQYF. CDR3 coding DNA: TGCGCCAGCAGCCGATCAACAGGGGACGAGCAGTACTTC.